A selection of T cell receptor beta chains follows, all from one sample in a study of control samples from healthy donors and cancer patients. Produced via immunoSEQ multiplex PCR; TCRdb's table is partial and in-frame only. This sample has about 130,000 clones, with 92% found just once. The source material was PBMCs. Receptor source: a man older than 75 with head and neck cancer. CDR3s include the opening cysteine and the closing phenylalanine or tryptophan. Each record gives: J gene, clone size, V gene, D gene, CDR3 DNA, CDR3 protein. A D gene is named only where the DNA matches it firmly. Size is omitted from some rows. Given values are once, few, many or a class for expanded clones.

J gene: TRBJ2-3
clone size: -
V gene: TRBV27
D gene: -
CDR3 DNA: TGTGCCAGCAGTTTGACCGCATTAAGCACAGATACGCAGTATTTT
CDR3 protein: CASSLTALSTDTQYF

J gene: TRBJ1-4
clone size: once
V gene: TRBV5-8
D gene: TRBD1
CDR3 DNA: TGTGCCAGCAGCCGGACCTTGACAGGGCTCCCAACTAATGAAAAACTGTTTTTT
CDR3 protein: CASSRTLTGLPTNEKLFF

J gene: TRBJ1-2
clone size: -
V gene: TRBV7-9
D gene: -
CDR3 DNA: TGTGCCAGCAGATCGGACAGTCTTAACTATGGCTACACCTTC
CDR3 protein: CASRSDSLNYGYTF

J gene: TRBJ1-5
clone size: once
V gene: TRBV30
D gene: -
CDR3 DNA: TGTGCCTGGAGTATAGGAGGGGTCGGTCAGCCCCAGCATTTT
CDR3 protein: CAWSIGGVGQPQHF

J gene: TRBJ2-1
clone size: -
V gene: TRBV12-5
D gene: TRBD2
CDR3 DNA: TGTGCTAGTGGTTGGACTAGCGGAACCTACAATGAGCAGTTCTTC
CDR3 protein: CASGWTSGTYNEQFF

J gene: TRBJ1-1
clone size: -
V gene: TRBV18
D gene: -
CDR3 DNA: TGTGCCAGCTCACATCCGCAAGACTACACTGAAGCTTTCTTT
CDR3 protein: CASSHPQDYTEAFF

J gene: TRBJ1-1
clone size: once
V gene: TRBV7-9
D gene: -
CDR3 DNA: TGTGCCAGCACAACGGTGGAGGGTACTGAAGCTTTCTTT
CDR3 protein: CASTTVEGTEAFF

J gene: TRBJ2-6
clone size: once
V gene: TRBV5-1
D gene: -
CDR3 DNA: TGCGCCAGCAGCTTTTCGGTTCCTGGGGCCAACGTCCTGACTTTC
CDR3 protein: CASSFSVPGANVLTF

J gene: TRBJ1-5
clone size: -
V gene: TRBV6-5
D gene: -
CDR3 DNA: TGTGCCAGCAGTTGGACAGTTAGCAATCAGCCCCAGCATTTT
CDR3 protein: CASSWTVSNQPQHF

J gene: TRBJ2-7
clone size: -
V gene: TRBV5-1
D gene: -
CDR3 DNA: TGCGCCAGCAGGGGTGGGCAGGGTGGCGAGCAGTACTTC
CDR3 protein: CASRGGQGGEQYF

J gene: TRBJ1-2
clone size: -
V gene: TRBV3-1/TRBV3-2
D gene: -
CDR3 DNA: TGTGCCAGCAGTCCCAGAGCGGGAAATAACTATGGCTACACCTTC
CDR3 protein: CASSPRAGNNYGYTF

J gene: TRBJ1-4
clone size: -
V gene: TRBV4-3
D gene: -
CDR3 DNA: TGCGCCAGCAGCCAAGAAGTGTATGAAAAACTGTTTTTT
CDR3 protein: CASSQEVYEKLFF

J gene: TRBJ2-5
clone size: once
V gene: TRBV19
D gene: TRBD1
CDR3 DNA: TGTGCCAGTAGTATAGATCTGGACAGGGGAGAGACCCAGTACTTC
CDR3 protein: CASSIDLDRGETQYF

J gene: TRBJ2-7
clone size: -
V gene: TRBV5-1
D gene: TRBD2
CDR3 DNA: TGCGCCAGCAGCTTGACTAGCGGGAGTTGGTATACCTACGAGCAGTACTTC
CDR3 protein: CASSLTSGSWYTYEQYF

J gene: TRBJ1-5
clone size: -
V gene: TRBV28
D gene: -
CDR3 DNA: TGTGCCAGCAGTTTTTGGGGTTCGGGCAATCAGCCCCAGCATTTT
CDR3 protein: CASSFWGSGNQPQHF

J gene: TRBJ1-2
clone size: -
V gene: TRBV3-1/TRBV3-2
D gene: -
CDR3 DNA: TGTGCCAGCAGCCAAGGGGGGGTTCTGGGCTACACCTTC
CDR3 protein: CASSQGGVLGYTF

J gene: TRBJ2-7
clone size: -
V gene: TRBV6-2/TRBV6-3
D gene: -
CDR3 DNA: TGTGCCAGCAGTTCCCCCGGCAGGGGTGACTCCTACGAGCAGTACTTC
CDR3 protein: CASSSPGRGDSYEQYF

J gene: TRBJ1-6
clone size: once
V gene: TRBV2
D gene: -
CDR3 DNA: TGTGCCAGCAGTGGGACTCCCAAACCCCTCCACTTT
CDR3 protein: CASSGTPKPLHF

J gene: TRBJ2-7
clone size: -
V gene: TRBV7-9
D gene: -
CDR3 DNA: TGTGCCAGCAGCCAACCAGGACGGGGGGAGCAGTACTTC
CDR3 protein: CASSQPGRGEQYF

J gene: TRBJ2-3
clone size: -
V gene: TRBV4-1
D gene: -
CDR3 DNA: TGCGCCAGCAGCCCACGGGGGACCGGCTCTAGCACAGATACGCAGTATTTT
CDR3 protein: CASSPRGTGSSTDTQYF

J gene: TRBJ2-7
clone size: -
V gene: TRBV23-1
D gene: TRBD1
CDR3 DNA: TGCGCCAGCAGTCAACCCTTCGGACAGGCCTCCTACGAGCAGTACTTC
CDR3 protein: CASSQPFGQASYEQYF

J gene: TRBJ1-2
clone size: -
V gene: TRBV29-1
D gene: -
CDR3 DNA: TGCAGCGTTGCCCCCATCGCTAACTATGGCTACACCTTC
CDR3 protein: CSVAPIANYGYTF

J gene: TRBJ2-1
clone size: once
V gene: TRBV7-9
D gene: TRBD2
CDR3 DNA: TGTGCCAGCAGCTTCCCCCCGGGGGGGCGGAGCTCCTACAATGAGCAGTTCTTC
CDR3 protein: CASSFPPGGRSSYNEQFF

J gene: TRBJ2-1
clone size: -
V gene: TRBV4-1
D gene: -
CDR3 DNA: TGCGCCAGCAGCCTTACGACTAATGAGCAGTTCTTC
CDR3 protein: CASSLTTNEQFF

J gene: TRBJ2-5
clone size: -
V gene: TRBV5-1
D gene: -
CDR3 DNA: TGCGCCAGCAGCTTACCTCAAGAGACCCAGTACTTC
CDR3 protein: CASSLPQETQYF

J gene: TRBJ2-7
clone size: -
V gene: TRBV10-1
D gene: TRBD2
CDR3 DNA: TGCGCCAGCAGTGAGTCAGCTAGCGGGGGACTAAGCTCCTACGAGCAGTACTTC
CDR3 protein: CASSESASGGLSSYEQYF

J gene: TRBJ1-1
clone size: -
V gene: TRBV23-1
D gene: -
CDR3 DNA: TGCGCCAGCAGTCATTTTCACAGGCAAAACACTGAAGCTTTCTTT
CDR3 protein: CASSHFHRQNTEAFF

J gene: TRBJ1-2
clone size: once
V gene: TRBV10-2
D gene: -
CDR3 DNA: TGCGCCAGCAGTGAGGGAGGGTACGGCTACACCTTC
CDR3 protein: CASSEGGYGYTF

J gene: TRBJ1-6
clone size: -
V gene: TRBV27
D gene: -
CDR3 DNA: TGTGCCAGCAGTTTCCGGGCAGCCAATTCACCCCTCCACTTT
CDR3 protein: CASSFRAANSPLHF

J gene: TRBJ2-7
clone size: -
V gene: TRBV2
D gene: TRBD2
CDR3 DNA: TGTGCCAGCAGTGTGTTTTCCGGAAAGCGGGGGCCTTTCTCCTACGAGCAGTACTTC
CDR3 protein: CASSVFSGKRGPFSYEQYF

J gene: TRBJ2-5
clone size: -
V gene: TRBV18
D gene: -
CDR3 DNA: TGTGCCAGCTCACCACGGGATGGGGAGACCCAGTACTTC
CDR3 protein: CASSPRDGETQYF